The 26 T cell receptor beta chains below come from one sample, sequenced in a study of Ad26.COV2.S vaccination and SARS-CoV-2 variants. Profiling relied on immunoSEQ multiplex PCR, and the TCRdb table lists in-frame clones only, not all of them. The sample holds around 350,000 clones; 70% to 90% are singletons and the top ten take approximately 3.5%. Treatment indicated: 15 to 20 received Ad26.COV2.S at low or high dose, single or two shots; several received placebo; per-sample allocation not given. Day 63 following the first vaccine or placebo injection was when the samples were taken. This material consisted of peripheral blood, taken in a trial of Ad26.COV2.S vaccine versus placebo. Receptors originate from a person aged 18-60 years who received the Ad26.COV2.S COVID-19 vaccine or a placebo.

This chain joins TRBV3-1 (or the pseudogene TRBV3-2) and TRBJ1-1, with a weak D call TRBD1 (6 bases). The CDR3 loop spans 14 amino acids. Trimming shortened V by 4 bases and J by 5 bases, and 14 bases separated the two germline ends. Germline lookup yields CDR1 LGHDT and CDR2 YNNKEL (reference sequence). CDR3 region: CASSPTGSRTEAFF. The CDR3 region has the DNA TGTGCCAGCAGCCCAACAGGGAGTAGGACTGAAGCTTTCTTT.

The chain carries TRBV6-4 and TRBJ1-4; a weak D match, TRBD1 (5 bases). This CDR3 spans 14 amino acids. Deletions cut 8 bases from V and 8 bases from J, with 18 bases between. Germline values: CDR1 MRHNA, CDR2 SNTAGT. CDR3 nucleotides: TGTGCCAGCGGCCAGGGAGAGGTGAAGGAAAAACTGTTTTTT. It yields the protein CASGQGEVKEKLFF.

J is TRBJ2-1 and V is TRBV11-2, with D possibly TRBD1 on 6 matching bases. With 1 base removed from V and 8 bases from J, the gap between germline ends came to 12 bases. Germline V lookup: CDR1 SGHAT, CDR2 FQNNGV. CDR3 length equals 14 residues. The CDR3 DNA reads TGTGCCAGCAGCTTAGGAGGGGGTATAGATGAGCAGTTCTTC. This sequence encodes CASSLGGGIDEQFF. Using reference TRBV11-2 and TRBJ2-1 for the parts outside the CDR3, the full variable domain is EAGVAQSPRYKIIEKRQSVAFWCNPISGHATLYWYQQILGQGPKLLIQFQNNGVVDDSQLPKDRFSAERLKGVDSTLKIQPAKLEDSAVYLCASSLGGGIDEQFFGPGTRLTVL.

V and J are TRBV30 and TRBJ2-7; no clear D. Germline lookup yields CDR1 GTSNPN and CDR2 SVGIG (reference sequence). Trimming pared 4 bases from V and 4 bases from J, leaving 17 bases between. This CDR3 has 14 residues. The CDR3 is CAWTPGTVPYEQYF. For the CDR3, the DNA is TGTGCCTGGACTCCAGGAACGGTACCTTACGAGCAGTACTTC.

The V gene is TRBV6-5, the J gene TRBJ2-1; possibly TRBD1 for D (6 bases). Trimming pared 2 bases from V and 12 bases from J, leaving 17 bases between. The germline gives CDR1 MNHEY, CDR2 SVGAGI. The CDR3 has 14 amino acids. For the CDR3, the DNA is TGTGCCAGCAGTTACCTAGAAGGGGGTTTTGGGCAGTTCTTC. It translates to CASSYLEGGFGQFF.

The gene calls are TRBV10-2 and TRBJ1-5; 10 nucleotides line up with TRBD1. Per the germline V gene, CDR1 is WSHSY and CDR2 is SAAADI. V trimming: 4 bases; J trimming: 7 bases; junction bases outside the gene matches: 7. This CDR3 has 15 residues. The CDR3 loop reads CASSGRQGAGQPQHF. CDR3 DNA: TGCGCCAGCAGTGGTCGACAGGGGGCAGGACAGCCCCAGCATTTT.

V gene TRBV4-1 combines with J gene TRBJ1-1, with 8 bases aligning to TRBD1. V dropped 1 base and J dropped 1; count of bases not matched to a gene: 5. Germline assignment: CDR1 MGHRA and CDR2 YSYEKL. The CDR3 has 16 amino acids. The CDR3 nucleotides are TGCGCCAGCAGCCAAGGGAAGGACAGGGAGAACACTGAAGCTTTCTTT. This sequence encodes CASSQGKDRENTEAFF.

V gene TRBV28 combines with J gene TRBJ2-7; D is possibly TRBD2 (7 bases). Germline V lookup: CDR1 MDHEN, CDR2 SYDVKM. The CDR3 totals 15 residues. V lost 4 bases and J 0 bases, leaving 13 bases between the germline ends. CDR3 in amino acids: CASSSRGGSSYEQYF. In DNA, the CDR3 is TGTGCCAGCAGTTCGAGGGGGGGGTCCTCCTACGAGCAGTACTTC.

This clone has just a few counts. The CDR3 region is CASVPRDRGNQPQHF. The DNA of the CDR3 is TGTGCCAGCGTACCCCGGGACAGGGGCAATCAGCCCCAGCATTTT. The J gene is TRBJ1-5, the V gene TRBV28; TRBD1 matches at 9 bases. This CDR3 region has 15 residues. V dropped 8 bases and J dropped 2; count of bases not matched to a gene: 7. Germline CDR1 and CDR2: MDHEN and SYDVKM. The entire variable domain, with the rest obtained from reference TRBV28 and TRBJ1-5, is as follows: DVKVTQSSRYLVKRTGEKVFLECVQDMDHENMFWYRQDPGLGLRLIYFSYDVKMKEKGDIPEGYSVSREKKERFSLILESASTNQTSMYLCASVPRDRGNQPQHFGDGTRLSIL.

The rearrangement links TRBV10-3 to TRBJ2-1, with TRBD2 matching 14 bases. Trimming removed 6 bases from V and 9 bases from J; junction bases left unmatched: 4. CDR1 is ENHRY and CDR2 is SYGVKD in the germline V gene. This CDR3 contains 14 residues. CDR3 in DNA: TGTGCCATCAGATCGGGACTAGCGGGAGCTGAGCAGTTCTTC. Its protein product is CAIRSGLAGAEQFF.

This chain links TRBV2 with TRBJ1-3, with unresolved D. Deletions cut 5 bases from V and 4 bases from J, with 6 bases between. The CDR3 is made up of 12 amino acids. Germline CDR1 and CDR2: SNHLY and FYNNEI. CDR3 sequence: CASSLQGNTIYF. The CDR3 DNA is TGTGCCAGCAGTTTACAGGGAAACACCATATATTTT.

This clone has a single count. This chain links TRBV30 with TRBJ2-1; the D call may be TRBD1 or TRBD2 (5 bases each). The germline V gene has CDR1 GTSNPN and CDR2 SVGIG (reference sequence). CDR3 size: 14 residues. The ends were cut back, 3 bases at V and 9 bases at J, with 18 bases in the middle. The CDR3 here is CAWSPPGPRGEQFF. CDR3 nucleotide sequence: TGTGCCTGGAGCCCTCCGGGACCACGGGGTGAGCAGTTCTTC.

The V call is TRBV9, the J call TRBJ2-2, with D unresolved. This CDR3 has 12 residues. Germline loops: CDR1 SGDLS, CDR2 YYNGEE. V was shortened by 2 bases and J by 7 bases, with 6 bases between the two germline ends. The CDR3 spells CASSVSHGELFF. The CDR3 DNA reads as TGTGCCAGCAGCGTTTCCCACGGGGAGCTGTTTTTT.

As to this clone: The germline gene is not matched at one end of the junction; a read error may be the cause. The chain combines TRBV7-2 with TRBJ2-7; D call uncertain. Germline CDR1 SGHTA, CDR2 FQGNSA. The CDR3 totals 14 residues. The DNA for the CDR3 is TGTGCCAGCAGTTTAGTACAGAGTGCCCACGAGCAGTACTTC. This translates into CASSLVQSAHEQYF.

The V and J genes are TRBV19 and TRBJ1-2, with D uncertain. The CDR3 runs 12 residues. V was pared by 5 bases and J by 3 bases, with 7 bases between. Germline CDR1 and CDR2: LNHDA and SQIVND (reference sequence). CDR3 amino acids: CASSLYDYGYTF. CDR3 bases: TGTGCCAGTAGTCTTTACGACTATGGCTACACCTTC.

The sample holds one count of this clone. The chain uses TRBV6-2 or TRBV6-3 and TRBJ1-3; TRBD1 agrees at 7 bases. The CDR3 covers 15 residues. Germline CDR1 MNHEY, CDR2 SVGEGT. The V gene end was trimmed by 5 bases and the J gene end by 2 bases; junction bases not matched to a gene: 6. The CDR3 spells CASSTGQSPGNTIYF. The CDR3 DNA sequence: TGTGCCAGCAGTACGGGACAGAGCCCTGGAAACACCATATATTTT.

This chain joins TRBV5-1 and TRBJ1-6, with 10 bases fitting TRBD1. This CDR3 is built from 15 residues. J gave up 7 bases and V 4 bases, and 5 bases lay outside the gene matches. Germline assignment: CDR1 SGHRS and CDR2 YFSETQ. Here the CDR3 reads CASSGGTGENSPLHF. CDR3 nucleotides: TGCGCCAGCAGCGGCGGGACAGGGGAGAATTCACCCCTCCACTTT.

This chain connects TRBV27 to TRBJ2-1; tentatively, D is TRBD2 (5 bases). The CDR3 runs to 14 residues. Germline CDR1 reads MNHEY; CDR2 reads SMNVEV (reference sequence). Trimming removed 3 bases from V and 4 bases from J, with 10 bases in between. The DNA for the CDR3 is TGTGCCAGCAGTTTTCGGGGAGATTACAATGAGCAGTTCTTC. This gives the protein CASSFRGDYNEQFF.

The chain joins TRBV5-4 to TRBJ2-5; D is perhaps TRBD1 (6 bases). Trimming cost V 0 bases and J 9 bases, with 21 bases left between them. Germline V gives CDR1 SGHNT, CDR2 YYREEE (reference sequence). This CDR3 is 16 amino acids long. The CDR3 protein is CASSLATGTHAPAQYF. As DNA, the CDR3 is TGTGCCAGCAGCTTGGCCACCGGGACACACGCCCCAGCCCAGTACTTC. Together with reference TRBV5-4 and TRBJ2-5, the CDR3 gives the full variable domain: ETGVTQSPTHLIKTRGQQVTLRCSSQSGHNTVSWYQQALGQGPQFIFQYYREEENGRGNFPPRFSGLQFPNYSSELNVNALELDDSALYLCASSLATGTHAPAQYFGPGTRLLVL.

The sample holds one count of this clone. The chain carries TRBV19 and TRBJ2-7, with 8 bases aligning to TRBD1. Germline V gives CDR1 LNHDA, CDR2 SQIVND (reference sequence). V shed 7 bases and J 0 bases; nucleotides not matched to a gene: 14. This CDR3 is built from 17 residues. CDR3 sequence: CASTGQGRTEGSYEQYF. CDR3 sequence (DNA): TGTGCCAGTACCGGACAGGGACGGACCGAGGGCTCCTACGAGCAGTACTTC.

About this clone: Different DNA sequences within this sample yield the same CDR3. The chain couples TRBV18 to TRBJ1-1, with D unresolved. Trimming left V 0 bases short and J 2 bases short, with 4 bases between. The CDR3 extends over 13 amino acids. Germline V gene lookup returns CDR1 KGHSH and CDR2 LQKENI. This CDR3 reads CASSPPGNTEAFF. The CDR3 nucleotides read TGTGCCAGCTCACCACCGGGTAACACTGAAGCTTTCTTT. The full variable domain, rest sourced from reference TRBV18 and TRBJ1-1, is NAGVMQNPRHLVRRRGQEARLRCSPMKGHSHVYWYRQLPEEGLKFMVYLQKENIIDESGMPKERFSAEFPKEGPSILRIQQVVRGDSAAYFCASSPPGNTEAFFGQGTRLTVV.

V usage is TRBV9 and J usage is TRBJ2-3; no clear D. V lost 5 bases to trimming and J lost 2 bases, with 15 bases between them. Germline V gene data show CDR1 as SGDLS and CDR2 as YYNGEE. The CDR3 totals 15 residues. This chain's CDR3 is CASSTTLGFTDTQYF. CDR3 in DNA: TGTGCCAGCAGTACCACATTGGGCTTCACAGATACGCAGTATTTT.

The chain recombines TRBV7-2 with TRBJ2-2; TRBD2 might be the D (6 bases). CDR3 length equals 15 residues. Germline assignment: CDR1 SGHTA and CDR2 FQGNSA. The V and J ends lost 6 bases and 1 base respectively, with 12 bases between them. In DNA form, the CDR3 reads TGTGCCAGCAGGACCGGGACTTTGAACACCGGGGAGCTGTTTTTT. Translated, it gives CASRTGTLNTGELFF.

V and J are TRBV5-6 and TRBJ1-4, with 8 nucleotides matching TRBD1. V lost 2 bases and J lost 6; bases outside the gene matches: 6. Germline V gene data show CDR1 as SGHDT and CDR2 as YYEEEE. The length of the CDR3 is 15 residues. CDR3 DNA: TGTGCCAGCAGCTTATCAGGGGGCGATTATGAAAAACTGTTTTTT. Amino acids: CASSLSGGDYEKLFF.

V and J are TRBV9 and TRBJ2-7; a weak D match, TRBD2 (6 bases). This CDR3 contains 14 residues. The germline gives CDR1 SGDLS, CDR2 YYNGEE. The ends were cut back, 3 bases at V and 4 bases at J, with 14 bases in the middle. CDR3 nucleotides: TGTGCCAGCAGCGACCGGGACGGGGGATACGAGCAGTACTTC. It encodes CASSDRDGGYEQYF.

The chain employs TRBV2 and TRBJ2-7; the match to TRBD2 covers 9 bases. With 6 bases clipped from V and 5 bases from J, the junction kept 5 bases outside the gene matches. The CDR3 is made up of 13 amino acids. CDR1 and CDR2 (germline): SNHLY, FYNNEI. The CDR3 loop reads CASRAGGRHEQYF. The CDR3 DNA sequence: TGTGCCAGCAGGGCGGGAGGGCGACACGAGCAGTACTTC.